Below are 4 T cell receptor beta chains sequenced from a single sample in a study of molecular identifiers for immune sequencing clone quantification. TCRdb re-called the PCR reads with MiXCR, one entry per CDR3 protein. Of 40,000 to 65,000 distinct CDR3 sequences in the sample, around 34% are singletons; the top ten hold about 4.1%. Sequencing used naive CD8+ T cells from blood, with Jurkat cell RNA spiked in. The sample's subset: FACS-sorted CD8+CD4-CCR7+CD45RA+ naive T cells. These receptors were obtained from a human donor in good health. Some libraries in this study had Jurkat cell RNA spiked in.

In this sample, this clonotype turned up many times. CDR3 region: CASSETITDTQYF. The CDR3 DNA is TGTGCCAGCAGCGAGACTATCACAGATACGCAGTATTTT. This chain joins TRBV12-3 or TRBV12-4 and TRBJ2-3, with a tentative D call TRBD2 (5 bases). The CDR3 loop spans 13 amino acids. V was cut by 6 bases and J by 2 bases, with 9 bases left in between.

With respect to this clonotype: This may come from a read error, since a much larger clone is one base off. For the CDR3, the DNA is TGCGCCAGCAGCCCGGGGAGGAGCACAGATACGCAGAATTTT. As protein: CASSPGRSTDTQNF. The chain is built from TRBV4-3 and TRBJ2-3, with D possibly TRBD2 on 6 matching bases. The CDR3 spans 14 residues. CDR1 and CDR2 (germline): LGHNA, YSLEER.

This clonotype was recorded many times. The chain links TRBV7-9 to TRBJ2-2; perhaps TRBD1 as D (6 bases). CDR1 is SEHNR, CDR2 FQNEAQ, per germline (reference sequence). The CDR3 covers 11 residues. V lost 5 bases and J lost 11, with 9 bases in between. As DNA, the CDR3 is TGTGCCAGCAGCGCACAGGGAGAGCTGTTTTTT. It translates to CASSAQGELFF.

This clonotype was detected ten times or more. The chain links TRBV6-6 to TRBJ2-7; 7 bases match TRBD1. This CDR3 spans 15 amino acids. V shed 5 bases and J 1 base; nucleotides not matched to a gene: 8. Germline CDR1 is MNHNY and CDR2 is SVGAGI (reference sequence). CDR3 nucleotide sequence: TGTGCCAGCAGTATCGACAGGGTCGGATCCTACGAGCAGTACTTC. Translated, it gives CASSIDRVGSYEQYF.